This T cell receptor beta chain came from a study of CD8+CD57+ T cells in acquired aplastic anemia. For the study at large: Average DNA yield from sorted CD4+ and CD8+ cells was about 2.9 ug. The study obtained approximately 11 million reads on average for CD4+ cells from healthy donors. Overall study results and limits: Any difference that existed in CD8+ Simpson's diversity between patients and controls was not significant.

This CDR3 has 15 amino acids. Germline-derived CDR1 and CDR2 are LGHDT and YNNKEL (reference sequence). The trim removed 3 bases at V and 0 bases at J, leaving 5 bases unmatched. TCR beta VDJ and CDR3 were profiled, and genomic DNA was the template. MiXCR was run by TCRdb on the reads, yielding one entry per CDR3 protein. This sample has tens of thousands of distinct CDR3 sequences, with around three quarters found just once. Points on this clonotype: Its target is not known.

The origin of this receptor is a human donor in good health, serving as a control. This chain links TRBV3-1 with TRBJ2-7; 7 nucleotides agree with TRBD2. The sample taken for sequencing was sorted CD4+, CD8+, or CD8+CD57+ T cells (not recorded which) from PBMCs. The CDR3 reads CASSHGGGFSYEQYF. The CDR3 DNA reads TGTGCCAGCAGCCATGGGGGGGGATTCTCCTACGAGCAGTACTTC.